Shown below are 12 T cell receptor beta chains from a single sample sequenced in a study of immune evolution from preneoplasia to lung adenocarcinoma. Produced via immunoSEQ multiplex PCR; TCRdb's table is partial and in-frame only. The repertoire consists of approximately 9,000 clones, with more than 75% occurring once and the leading ten covering approximately 10%. Material: FFPE minimally invasive lung adenocarcinoma tissue. The receptors were sampled from a donor aged 70 or over with lung adenocarcinoma.

The chain employs TRBV30 and TRBJ1-4; D unclear. This CDR3 is built from 14 residues. In germline, CDR1 is GTSNPN, CDR2 SVGIG (reference sequence). Trimming pared 4 bases from V and 0 bases from J, leaving 9 bases between. The DNA of the CDR3 is TGTGCCTGGAACCGCGGAGCAACTAATGAAAAACTGTTTTTT. Its protein product is CAWNRGATNEKLFF.

In this sample, this clone turned up once. This sequence joins TRBV4-1 and TRBJ2-2; TRBD2 agrees at 12 bases. The CDR3 is made up of 17 amino acids. Germline V gene lookup returns CDR1 MGHRA and CDR2 YSYEKL. Unmatched junction bases numbered 9, after V lost 6 bases and J lost 4 bases. The CDR3 region has the DNA TGCGCCAGCAGACTATTTGGGACTAGCGGGTTCACCGGGGAGCTGTTTTTT. This codes for CASRLFGTSGFTGELFF.

This chain uses TRBV4-1 with TRBJ1-3; D may be TRBD1 (5 bases). Germline loops: CDR1 MGHRA, CDR2 YSYEKL. Trimming cost V 0 bases and J 4 bases, with 7 bases left between them. The CDR3 consists of 14 residues. CDR3 residues: CASSQEGGGNTIYF. The CDR3 bases are TGCGCCAGCAGCCAAGAGGGGGGAGGAAACACCATATATTTT.

The chain carries TRBV28 and TRBJ2-3; 8 bases map to TRBD2. Losses at the gene ends were 9 bases for V and 3 bases for J; bases not matched to a gene: 14. This CDR3 is 16 amino acids long. The germline V gene encodes CDR1 MDHEN and CDR2 SYDVKM. CDR3 loop: CASTSAGGGGTDTQYF. In nucleotides, the CDR3 is TGTGCCAGTACCTCGGCGGGAGGCGGAGGAACAGATACGCAGTATTTT.

The J gene is TRBJ2-2, the V gene TRBV27; unclear D gene. Germline V gene sequence: CDR1 MNHEY, CDR2 SMNVEV (reference sequence). V was cut by 3 bases and J by 7 bases, with 12 bases left in between. This CDR3 region has 14 residues. The CDR3 region has the DNA TGTGCCAGCAGTTTCAACAGATTGAGCGGGGAGCTGTTTTTT. Residues: CASSFNRLSGELFF.

The rearrangement links TRBV15 to TRBJ1-5; 9 nucleotides match TRBD1. CDR1 and CDR2 (germline): LNHNV, YYDKDF (reference sequence). Losses at the gene ends were 7 bases for V and 4 bases for J; bases not matched to a gene: 11. The CDR3 has 16 residues. CDR3 in DNA: TGTGCCACCAAACTTGGGACAGGGTTCTCAAATCAGCCCCAGCATTTT. Translation: CATKLGTGFSNQPQHF.

This clone was counted a single time. The J gene is TRBJ2-5, the V gene TRBV6-5, with TRBD2 matching 7 bases. Trimming removed 8 bases from V and 3 bases from J; junction bases left unmatched: 9. CDR3 size: 14 residues. Germline CDR1 MNHEY, CDR2 SVGAGI. In nucleotides, the CDR3 is TGTGCCAGCTGTGGAGCGGGAAACAAAGAGACCCAGTACTTC. The encoded protein is CASCGAGNKETQYF.

The J gene is TRBJ2-3, the V gene TRBV30; D is possibly TRBD2 (5 bases). V lost 8 bases to trimming and J lost 0 bases, with 30 bases between them. CDR1 is GTSNPN, CDR2 SVGIG, per germline (reference sequence). There are 19 residues in the CDR3. The CDR3 reads CAALKGSSRRKRSTDTQYF. CDR3 nucleotide sequence: TGTGCCGCACTCAAGGGCTCAAGTAGGAGGAAGCGGAGCACAGATACGCAGTATTTT. The entire variable domain, with the rest obtained from reference TRBV30 and TRBJ2-3, is as follows: SQTIHQWPATLVQPVGSPLSLECTVEGTSNPNLYWYRQAAGRGLQLLFYSVGIGQISSEVPQNLSASRPQDRQFILSSKKLLLSDSGFYLCAALKGSSRRKRSTDTQYFGPGTRLTVL.

The rearrangement uses TRBV28 and TRBJ1-5; perhaps TRBD1 as D (5 bases). The V end lost 6 bases, the J end lost 5 bases, and 11 bases lay between the germline ends. Per germline, CDR1 MDHEN and CDR2 SYDVKM. There are 13 residues in the CDR3. CDR3 nucleotides: TGTGCCAGCAGGATAGGGGTCGATCAGCCCCAGCATTTT. It encodes CASRIGVDQPQHF.

V usage is TRBV2 and J usage is TRBJ1-2; D gene ambiguous. The germline CDR1 and CDR2 sequences are SNHLY and FYNNEI. V was shortened by 7 bases and J by 6 bases, with 15 bases between the two germline ends. The CDR3 is 13 residues long. The DNA of the CDR3 is TGTGCCAGCAAGGTGCAGCAAAGGGATGGCTACACCTTC. This encodes CASKVQQRDGYTF.

The chain is built from TRBV28 and TRBJ1-1; a weak D match, TRBD1 (5 bases). The length of the CDR3 is 13 residues. Trimming removed 7 bases at V and 5 bases at J, with 14 bases between. Germline loops: CDR1 MDHEN, CDR2 SYDVKM. This chain's CDR3 is CASTTGGMTEAFF. The DNA of the CDR3 is TGTGCCAGCACCACTGGGGGGATGACTGAAGCTTTCTTT.

The J gene is TRBJ1-2, the V gene TRBV7-2; no clear D. V lost 2 bases to trimming and J lost 1 base, with 11 bases between them. This CDR3 is built from 15 residues. Per germline, CDR1 SGHTA and CDR2 FQGNSA. This CDR3 reads CASSLTQVFNYGYTF. The CDR3, as DNA: TGTGCCAGCAGCTTAACCCAGGTCTTTAACTATGGCTACACCTTC.